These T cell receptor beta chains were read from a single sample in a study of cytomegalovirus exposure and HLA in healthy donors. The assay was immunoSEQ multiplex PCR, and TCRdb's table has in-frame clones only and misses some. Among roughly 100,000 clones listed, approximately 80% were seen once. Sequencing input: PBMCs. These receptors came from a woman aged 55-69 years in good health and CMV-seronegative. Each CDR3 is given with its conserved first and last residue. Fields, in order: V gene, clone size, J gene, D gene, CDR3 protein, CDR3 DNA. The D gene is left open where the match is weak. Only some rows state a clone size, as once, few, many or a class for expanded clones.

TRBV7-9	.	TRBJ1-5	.	CASSSSGDQPQHF	TGTGCCAGCAGCTCCTCCGGTGATCAGCCCCAGCATTTT
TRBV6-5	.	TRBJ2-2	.	CASRPRVTGELFF	TGTGCCAGCAGGCCCAGGGTGACCGGGGAGCTGTTTTTT
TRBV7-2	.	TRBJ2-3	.	CASSLYTDTQYF	TGTGCCAGCAGCTTGTACACAGATACGCAGTATTTT
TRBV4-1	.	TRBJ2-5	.	CASSQEGRPVEETQYF	TGCGCCAGCAGCCAGGAGGGGCGGCCGGTGGAAGAGACCCAGTACTTC
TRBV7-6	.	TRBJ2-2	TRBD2	CASSNSGGTTGELFF	TGTGCCAGCAGCAATAGCGGGGGGACCACCGGGGAGCTGTTTTTT
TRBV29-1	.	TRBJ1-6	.	CSVEDGDRNSPLHF	TGCAGCGTTGAAGATGGCGACAGGAATTCACCCCTCCACTTT
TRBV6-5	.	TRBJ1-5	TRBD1	CASRVGTGSNQPQHF	TGTGCCAGCAGGGTAGGGACAGGTAGCAATCAGCCCCAGCATTTT
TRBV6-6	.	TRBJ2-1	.	CASSDSPDEQFF	TGTGCCAGCAGTGACTCCCCCGATGAGCAGTTCTTC
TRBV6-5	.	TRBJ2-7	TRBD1	CASSYSGTGNEQYF	TGTGCCAGCAGTTACTCAGGGACAGGGAACGAGCAGTACTTC
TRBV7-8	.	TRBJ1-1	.	CASSPKRGRMNTEAFF	TGTGCCAGCAGCCCCAAGCGGGGACGGATGAACACTGAAGCTTTCTTT
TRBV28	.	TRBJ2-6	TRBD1	CASSSTGTGANVLTF	TGTGCCAGCAGTTCGACAGGGACTGGGGCCAACGTCCTGACTTTC
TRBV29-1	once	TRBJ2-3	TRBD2	CSVAGGPRTDTQYF	TGCAGCGTTGCGGGGGGGCCGCGCACAGATACGCAGTATTTT
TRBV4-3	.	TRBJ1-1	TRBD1	CASSRDYRGGSTEAFF	TGCGCCAGCAGCCGAGACTACAGGGGAGGAAGCACTGAAGCTTTCTTT
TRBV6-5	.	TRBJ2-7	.	CASSYSKGAYEQYF	TGTGCCAGCAGTTACTCGAAAGGGGCCTACGAGCAGTACTTC
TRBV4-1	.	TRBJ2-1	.	CASSQELAESYNEQFF	TGCGCCAGCAGCCAAGAATTGGCGGAATCCTACAATGAGCAGTTCTTC
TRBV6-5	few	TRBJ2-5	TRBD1	CASNKGQGDQETQYF	TGTGCCAGCAACAAGGGACAGGGGGATCAAGAGACCCAGTACTTC
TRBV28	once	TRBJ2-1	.	CASRYGAGQFF	TGTGCCAGCAGGTATGGGGCTGGGCAGTTCTTC
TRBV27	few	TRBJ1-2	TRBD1	CASSSTGRPYGYTF	TGTGCCAGCAGTTCGACAGGGAGGCCCTATGGCTACACCTTC
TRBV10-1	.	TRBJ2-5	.	CASSESGVRGETQYF	TGCGCCAGCAGTGAGTCGGGGGTCAGGGGAGAGACCCAGTACTTC
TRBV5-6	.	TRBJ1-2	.	CASSFGGAYGYTF	TGTGCCAGCAGCTTTGGTGGGGCGTATGGCTACACCTTC
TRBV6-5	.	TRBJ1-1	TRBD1	CASRPQGGAGTEAFF	TGTGCCAGCAGACCACAAGGGGGCGCGGGCACTGAAGCTTTCTTT
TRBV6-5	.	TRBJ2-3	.	CASSYRSWGPTDTQYF	TGTGCCAGCAGTTACCGAAGCTGGGGGCCCACAGATACGCAGTATTTT
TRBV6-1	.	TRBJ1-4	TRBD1	CASRRTGGEEKLFF	TGTGCCAGCAGACGGACAGGGGGCGAAGAAAAACTGTTTTTT
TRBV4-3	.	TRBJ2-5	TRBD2	CASSLEPSGGAGGTQYF	TGCGCCAGCAGCCTAGAGCCTAGCGGGGGCGCTGGGGGGACCCAGTACTTC
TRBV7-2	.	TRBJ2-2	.	CASSLVTGELFF	TGTGCCAGCAGCTTAGTAACCGGGGAGCTGTTTTTT
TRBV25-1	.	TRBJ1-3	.	CASRTSGAGGNTIYF	TGTGCCAGCAGGACGTCTGGGGCTGGTGGAAACACCATATATTTT
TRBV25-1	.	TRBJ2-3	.	CASEGAGGTDTQYF	TGTGCCAGCGAGGGTGCAGGGGGCACAGATACGCAGTATTTT
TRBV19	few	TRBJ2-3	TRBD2	CASSSPRSGRGSTDTQYF	TGTGCCAGTAGTTCCCCCCGGAGCGGGAGGGGGAGCACAGATACGCAGTATTTT
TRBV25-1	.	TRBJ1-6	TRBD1	CASRDRGVGALHF	TGTGCCAGCCGGGACAGGGGGGTGGGGGCCCTCCACTTT
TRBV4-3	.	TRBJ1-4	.	CASARGGGEKLFF	TGCGCCAGCGCTAGGGGGGGCGGGGAAAAACTGTTTTTT
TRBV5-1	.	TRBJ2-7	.	CASSTGTGSYEQYF	TGCGCCAGCAGCACCGGGACTGGCTCCTACGAGCAGTACTTC